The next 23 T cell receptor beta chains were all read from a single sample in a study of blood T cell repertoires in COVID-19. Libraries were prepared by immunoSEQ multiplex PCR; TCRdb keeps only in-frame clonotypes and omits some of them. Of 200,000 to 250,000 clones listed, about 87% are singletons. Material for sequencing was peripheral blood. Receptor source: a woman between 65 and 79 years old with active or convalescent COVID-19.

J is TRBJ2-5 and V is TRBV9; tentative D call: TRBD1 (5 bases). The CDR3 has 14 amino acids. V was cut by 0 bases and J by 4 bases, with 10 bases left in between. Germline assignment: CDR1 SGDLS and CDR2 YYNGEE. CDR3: CASSVGQGRETQYF. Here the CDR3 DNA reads TGTGCCAGCAGCGTAGGGCAGGGTAGAGAGACCCAGTACTTC.

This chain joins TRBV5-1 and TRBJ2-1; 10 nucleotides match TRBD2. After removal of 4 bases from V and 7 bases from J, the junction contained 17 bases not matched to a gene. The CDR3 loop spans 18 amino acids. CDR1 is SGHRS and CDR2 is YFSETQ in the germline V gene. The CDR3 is CASSPRPSGSGGLNEQFF. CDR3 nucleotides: TGCGCCAGCAGCCCTAGACCCTCGGGTAGCGGGGGGTTGAATGAGCAGTTCTTC.

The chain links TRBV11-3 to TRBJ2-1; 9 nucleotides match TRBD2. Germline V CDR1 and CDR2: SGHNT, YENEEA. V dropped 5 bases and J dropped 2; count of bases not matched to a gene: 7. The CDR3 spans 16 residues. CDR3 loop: CASSPRTSAAYNEQFF. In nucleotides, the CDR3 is TGTGCCAGCAGCCCCCGGACTAGCGCGGCCTACAATGAGCAGTTCTTC. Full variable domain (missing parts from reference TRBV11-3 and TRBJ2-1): EAGVVQSPRYKIIEKKQPVAFWCNPISGHNTLYWYLQNLGQGPELLIRYENEEAVDDSQLPKDRFSAERLKGVDSTLKIQPAELGDSAVYLCASSPRTSAAYNEQFFGPGTRLTVL.

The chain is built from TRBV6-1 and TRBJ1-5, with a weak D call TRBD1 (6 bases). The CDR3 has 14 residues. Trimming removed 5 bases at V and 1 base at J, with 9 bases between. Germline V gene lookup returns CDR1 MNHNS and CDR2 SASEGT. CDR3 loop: CASSIRGSNQPQHF. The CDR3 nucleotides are TGTGCCAGCAGTATCAGGGGAAGCAATCAGCCCCAGCATTTT.

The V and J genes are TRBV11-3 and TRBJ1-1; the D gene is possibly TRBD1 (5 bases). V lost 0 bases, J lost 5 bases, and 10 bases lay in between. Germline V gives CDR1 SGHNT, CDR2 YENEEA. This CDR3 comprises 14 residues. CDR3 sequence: CASSLEAGMTEAFF. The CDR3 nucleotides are TGTGCCAGCAGCTTAGAGGCAGGGATGACTGAAGCTTTCTTT.

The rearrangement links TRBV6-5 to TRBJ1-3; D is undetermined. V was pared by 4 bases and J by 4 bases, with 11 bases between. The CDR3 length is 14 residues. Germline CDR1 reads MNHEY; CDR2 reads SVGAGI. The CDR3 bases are TGTGCCAGCAGTTCGGAGGTCCGAGGAAACACCATATATTTT. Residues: CASSSEVRGNTIYF.

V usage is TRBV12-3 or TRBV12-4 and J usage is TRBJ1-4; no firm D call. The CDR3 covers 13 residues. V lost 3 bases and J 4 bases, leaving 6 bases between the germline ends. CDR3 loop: CASSFGSNEKLFF. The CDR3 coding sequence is TGTGCCAGCAGTTTTGGCAGTAATGAAAAACTGTTTTTT.

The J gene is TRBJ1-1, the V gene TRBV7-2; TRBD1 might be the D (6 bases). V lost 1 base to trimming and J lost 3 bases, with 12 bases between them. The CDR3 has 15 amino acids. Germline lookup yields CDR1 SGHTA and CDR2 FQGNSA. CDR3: CASSLVGRGDTEAFF. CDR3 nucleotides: TGTGCCAGCAGCTTAGTGGGCAGGGGTGACACTGAAGCTTTCTTT.

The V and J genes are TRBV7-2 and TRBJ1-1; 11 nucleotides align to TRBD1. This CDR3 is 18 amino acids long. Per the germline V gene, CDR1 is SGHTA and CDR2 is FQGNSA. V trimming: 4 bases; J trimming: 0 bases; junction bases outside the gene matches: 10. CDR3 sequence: CASSSPGTGGTLNTEAFF. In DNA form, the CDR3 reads TGTGCCAGCAGCTCCCCAGGGACAGGGGGTACCTTGAACACTGAAGCTTTCTTT.

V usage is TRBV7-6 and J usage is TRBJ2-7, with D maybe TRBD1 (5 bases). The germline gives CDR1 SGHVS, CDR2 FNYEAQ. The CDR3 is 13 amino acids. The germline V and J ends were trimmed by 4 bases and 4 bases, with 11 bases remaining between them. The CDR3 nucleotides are TGTGCCAGCAGCTATTCCCCAGGGTACGAGCAGTACTTC. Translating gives CASSYSPGYEQYF.

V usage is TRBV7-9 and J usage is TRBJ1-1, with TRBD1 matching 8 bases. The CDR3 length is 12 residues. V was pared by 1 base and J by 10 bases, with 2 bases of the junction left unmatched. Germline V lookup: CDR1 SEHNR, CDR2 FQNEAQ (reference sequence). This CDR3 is CASSLDTGGAFF. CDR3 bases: TGTGCCAGCAGCTTAGATACAGGGGGAGCTTTCTTT. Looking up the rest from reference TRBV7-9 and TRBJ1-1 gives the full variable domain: DTGVSQNPRHKITKRGQNVTFRCDPISEHNRLYWYRQTLGQGPEFLTYFQNEAQLEKSRLLSDRFSAERPKGSFSTLEIQRTEQGDSAMYLCASSLDTGGAFFGQGTRLTVV.

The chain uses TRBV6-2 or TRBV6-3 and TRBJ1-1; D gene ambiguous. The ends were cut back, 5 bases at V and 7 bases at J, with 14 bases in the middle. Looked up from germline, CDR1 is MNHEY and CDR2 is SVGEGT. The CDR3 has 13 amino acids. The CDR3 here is CASSPNQNVEAFF. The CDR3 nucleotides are TGTGCCAGCAGTCCCAATCAGAACGTTGAAGCTTTCTTT.

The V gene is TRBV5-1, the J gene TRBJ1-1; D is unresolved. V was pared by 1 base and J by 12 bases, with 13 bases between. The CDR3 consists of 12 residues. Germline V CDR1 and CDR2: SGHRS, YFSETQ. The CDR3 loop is CASSLTKERTFF. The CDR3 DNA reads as TGCGCCAGCAGCTTGACAAAGGAGCGAACTTTCTTT.

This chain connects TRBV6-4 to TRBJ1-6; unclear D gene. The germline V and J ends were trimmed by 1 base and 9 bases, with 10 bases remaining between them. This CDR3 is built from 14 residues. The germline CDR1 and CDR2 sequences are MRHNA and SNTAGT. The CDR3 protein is CASSDFGRGSPLHF. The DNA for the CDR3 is TGTGCCAGCAGTGACTTTGGACGGGGTTCACCCCTCCACTTT.

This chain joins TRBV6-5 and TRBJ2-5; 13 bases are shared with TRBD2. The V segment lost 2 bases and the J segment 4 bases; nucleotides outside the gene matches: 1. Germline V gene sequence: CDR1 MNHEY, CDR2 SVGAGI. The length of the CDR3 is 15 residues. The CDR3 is CASSYRLAGGETQYF. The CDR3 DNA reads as TGTGCCAGCAGTTACCGACTAGCGGGGGGAGAGACCCAGTACTTC.

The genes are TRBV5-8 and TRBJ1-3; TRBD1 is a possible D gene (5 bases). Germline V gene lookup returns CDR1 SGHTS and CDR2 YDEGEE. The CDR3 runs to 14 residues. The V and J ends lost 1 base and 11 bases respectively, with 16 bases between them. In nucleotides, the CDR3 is TGTGCCAGCAGCTTGAGGCAGGGTGCTGGCTCCATATATTTT. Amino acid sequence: CASSLRQGAGSIYF.

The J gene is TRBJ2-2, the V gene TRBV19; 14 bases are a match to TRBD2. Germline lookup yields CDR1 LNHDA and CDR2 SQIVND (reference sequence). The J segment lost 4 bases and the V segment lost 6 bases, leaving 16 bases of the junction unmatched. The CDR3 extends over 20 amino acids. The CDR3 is CASRTIAGLAGDGSTGELFF. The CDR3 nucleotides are TGTGCCAGTAGGACGATAGCGGGACTAGCGGGGGATGGAAGCACCGGGGAGCTGTTTTTT.

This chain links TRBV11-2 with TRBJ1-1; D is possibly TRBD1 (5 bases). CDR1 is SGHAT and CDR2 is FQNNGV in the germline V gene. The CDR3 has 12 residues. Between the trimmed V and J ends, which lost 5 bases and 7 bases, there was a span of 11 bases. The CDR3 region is CASSPQGDEAFF. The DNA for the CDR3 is TGTGCCAGCAGCCCTCAAGGGGATGAAGCTTTCTTT.

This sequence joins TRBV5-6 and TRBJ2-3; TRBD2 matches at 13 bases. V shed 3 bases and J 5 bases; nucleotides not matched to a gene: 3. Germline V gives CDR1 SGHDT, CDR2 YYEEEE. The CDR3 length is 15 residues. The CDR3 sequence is CASSSGLAGVDTQYF. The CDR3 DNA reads TGTGCCAGCAGCTCTGGACTAGCGGGGGTAGATACGCAGTATTTT.

CDR3 bases: TGTGCCAGCAGCTTTGCGGACCGGGGAGATACGCAGTATTTT. Residues: CASSFADRGDTQYF. The chain combines TRBV7-2 with TRBJ2-3; D is perhaps TRBD2 (5 bases). The CDR3 has 14 amino acids. Trimming took off 3 bases at V and 5 bases at J, with 12 bases between the two ends. Germline V CDR1 and CDR2: SGHTA, FQGNSA.

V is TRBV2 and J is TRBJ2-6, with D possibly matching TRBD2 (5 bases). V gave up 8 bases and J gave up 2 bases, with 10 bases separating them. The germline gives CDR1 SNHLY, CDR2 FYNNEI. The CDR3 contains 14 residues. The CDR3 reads CASGSRAGANVLTF. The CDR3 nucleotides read TGTGCCAGCGGTTCGAGGGCTGGGGCCAACGTCCTGACTTTC.

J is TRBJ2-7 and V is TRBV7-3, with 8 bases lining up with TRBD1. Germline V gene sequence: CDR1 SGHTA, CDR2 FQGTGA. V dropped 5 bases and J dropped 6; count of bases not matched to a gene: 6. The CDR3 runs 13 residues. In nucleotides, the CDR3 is TGTGCCAGCAGCACCCAGGGGGCGGGCGAGCAGTACTTC. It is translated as CASSTQGAGEQYF.

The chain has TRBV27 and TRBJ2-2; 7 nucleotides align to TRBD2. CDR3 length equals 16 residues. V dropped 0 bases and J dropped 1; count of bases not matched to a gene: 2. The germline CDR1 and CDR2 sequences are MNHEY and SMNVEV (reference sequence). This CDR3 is CASSLSGGMNTGELFF. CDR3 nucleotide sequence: TGTGCCAGCAGTTTATCGGGAGGGATGAACACCGGGGAGCTGTTTTTT.